Detailed here is one T cell receptor (beta chain). Its specificity is not known. One junction end does not reproduce the germline sequence, and a read error may be involved. This specimen belongs to a study of cytomegalovirus exposure and HLA in healthy donors. Broader study findings: HLA alleles showed associations with 16,951 TCR beta sequences in a later analysis, at a 0.05 false discovery rate. In a later analysis, V- and J-gene trimming of beta chains associated with a DCLRE1C missense variant, replicated independently.

Both 60 Vbeta primers and 13 Jbeta primers went into the PCR. Method: immunoSEQ multiplex PCR; TCRdb's copy keeps in-frame clones and lacks some. The table lists under 150,000 clones, about three quarters of them singletons. Looked up from germline, CDR1 is LGHNA and CDR2 is YSLEER. The CDR3 length is 17 residues. The material sequenced was PBMCs. This TCR came from a human donor in good health. The V and J genes are TRBV4-3 and TRBJ2-3; TRBD1 is a possible D gene (5 bases). CDR3: CASSQDSAGIRSDKQYF. CDR3 nucleotide sequence: TGCGCCAGCAGCCAAGATTCGGCAGGGATTCGCTCAGATAAGCAGTATTTT.